The 8 T cell receptor beta chains in this list originate from one sample, sequenced in a study of control samples from healthy donors and cancer patients. Assay: immunoSEQ multiplex PCR; the TCRdb copy retains only in-frame clones and omits some. The sample lists about 69,000 clones, approximately 88% seen once, with 2.5% to 3% in the top ten. Sequenced input: PBMCs. The receptors were gathered from a woman aged 45-59 years with lung cancer.

The chain employs TRBV5-6 and TRBJ1-1; D unclear. This CDR3 spans 12 amino acids. V lost 5 bases and J lost 1, with 6 bases in between. The germline V gene encodes CDR1 SGHDT and CDR2 YYEEEE. CDR3: CASSRANTEAFF. The DNA of the CDR3 is TGTGCCAGCAGTCGAGCGAACACTGAAGCTTTCTTT.

The chain links TRBV28 to TRBJ1-2; perhaps TRBD1 as D (6 bases). The CDR3 consists of 14 residues. V lost 3 bases and J 8 bases, leaving 16 bases between the germline ends. Germline V CDR1 and CDR2: MDHEN, SYDVKM. The CDR3 region is CASSFGTSSLGYTF. CDR3 DNA sequence: TGTGCCAGCAGTTTTGGGACATCCTCATTAGGCTACACCTTC.

The chain links TRBV4-3 to TRBJ2-1, with a possible D match to TRBD1 (5 bases). The V and J ends lost 0 bases and 5 bases respectively, with 14 bases between them. This CDR3 contains 16 residues. CDR1 LGHNA and CDR2 YSLEER come from the germline V gene. The CDR3 bases are TGCGCCAGCAGCCAAGATAAAGGGGCGTTAAACAATGAGCAGTTCTTC. Translated: CASSQDKGALNNEQFF.

The chain employs TRBV7-3 and TRBJ1-1, with 8 bases that match TRBD1. V was pared by 3 bases and J by 7 bases, with 7 bases of the junction left unmatched. The germline gives CDR1 SGHTA, CDR2 FQGTGA. This CDR3 is built from 14 residues. This CDR3 reads CASSLQGASNEAFF. The CDR3 nucleotides are TGTGCCAGCAGCTTGCAGGGGGCTAGTAATGAAGCTTTCTTT.

The chain has TRBV30 and TRBJ2-7, with D possibly being TRBD1 or TRBD2 (5 bases each). The germline V gene encodes CDR1 GTSNPN and CDR2 SVGIG (reference sequence). The CDR3 sequence is 13 residues long. Trimming stripped 0 bases from V and 7 bases from J, with 13 bases between. Here the CDR3 DNA reads TGTGCCTGGAGTGTAGGGACGCAAACAGAGCAGTACTTC. This gives the protein CAWSVGTQTEQYF.

This chain uses TRBV10-3 with TRBJ1-1; 7 bases are a match to TRBD1. Germline V gives CDR1 ENHRY, CDR2 SYGVKD. The CDR3 spans 14 residues. V dropped 5 bases and J dropped 3; count of bases not matched to a gene: 6. CDR3 in DNA: TGTGCCATCAGTCCCGACAGGGTCGACACTGAAGCTTTCTTT. Protein: CAISPDRVDTEAFF.

J is TRBJ1-3 and V is TRBV19, with a possible D match to TRBD1 (5 bases). V lost 8 bases, J lost 0 bases, and 11 bases lay in between. The CDR3 consists of 14 residues. Germline V gene lookup returns CDR1 LNHDA and CDR2 SQIVND (reference sequence). The CDR3: CASRAQGSGNTIYF. CDR3 coding DNA: TGTGCCAGTCGCGCCCAGGGCTCTGGAAACACCATATATTTT.

The CDR3 DNA reads TGTGCCAGTAGTACCACGACAGGGGGTTATAATTCACCCCTCCACTTT. Encoded protein: CASSTTTGGYNSPLHF. The rearrangement uses TRBV19 and TRBJ1-6; 9 nucleotides match TRBD1. CDR3 length: 16 residues. V lost 4 bases to trimming and J lost 4 bases; unmatched junction nucleotides: 5. The germline gives CDR1 LNHDA, CDR2 SQIVND (reference sequence).